This section outlines one T cell receptor (beta chain) sequence together with its context. The record originates from a study of blood T cell repertoires in COVID-19. Study in general: The study drew acute and convalescent COVID-19 samples from the United States, Italy and Spain. T cells, B-cell-depleted T cells, or PBMCs provided the cDNA or gDNA that served as material.

This CDR3 region has 16 residues. The V segment lost 4 bases and the J segment 1 base; nucleotides outside the gene matches: 3. CDR1 and CDR2 from the germline V gene are MNHEY and SMNVEV (reference sequence). In the original analysis: Estimation of nucleated cell counts relied on the amplification of reference gene primers. Profiling relied on immunoSEQ multiplex PCR, and the TCRdb table lists in-frame clones only, not all of them. V and J calls and clone size are as listed in that table; D and trimming were resolved from the DNA. The sample includes about 130,000 clones, 84% of them seen just once.

The sequenced sample consisted of peripheral blood. The sequence was obtained from a man between 60 and 75 years old with acute or convalescent COVID-19. The chain has TRBV27 and TRBJ2-3; 12 nucleotides match TRBD2. The CDR3 region is CASSSLAGGGTDTQYF. CDR3 nucleotides: TGTGCCAGCAGTTCTCTAGCGGGGGGGGGCACAGATACGCAGTATTTT.